The rows below give T cell receptor beta chains drawn from one sample of a study of neurological immune-mediated disorders. TCRdb fed the 5' RACE reads into MiXCR, producing one record per CDR3 protein. This table holds roughly 89,000 distinct CDR3 sequences, about 2.5% found once. Sequencing input: PBMCs. These receptors were collected from a woman in her thirties with multiple sclerosis. The CDR3 runs from the conserved cysteine through the conserved F or W. Fields, in order: D gene, J gene, clone size, V gene, CDR3 DNA, CDR3 protein. The D gene is left open where the match is weak. The size entry gives once, few or many counts, or a class when the clone is expanded.

>NA|TRBJ1-5|many|TRBV7-2
TGTGCCAGCAGCTTGCAAACGGATCAGCCCCAGCATTTT
CASSLQTDQPQHF
>NA|TRBJ1-2|many|TRBV7-9
TGTGCCAGCAGCTTAGTTGGGGGAAATGGCTACACCTTC
CASSLVGGNGYTF
>TRBD2|TRBJ2-7|many|TRBV7-2
TGTGCCAGCAAAGCGGGAGGATCCTACGAGCAGTACTTC
CASKAGGSYEQYF
>NA|TRBJ2-5|many|TRBV25-1
TGTGCCAGCAGTGACATCGGGAAAGAGACCCAGTACTTC
CASSDIGKETQYF
>NA|TRBJ2-1|many|TRBV29-1
TGCAGCGTATGGGACTACAATGAGCAGTTCTTC
CSVWDYNEQFF
>NA|TRBJ1-6|many|TRBV5-1
TGCGCCAGCAGCTTGAATGGACGGTCAAATTCACCCCTCCACTTT
CASSLNGRSNSPLHF
>TRBD2|TRBJ2-5|many|TRBV12-5
TGTGCTAGTGGATATAGCGGGAGGGACACGGGGACCCAGTACTTC
CASGYSGRDTGTQYF
>TRBD1|TRBJ2-1|many|TRBV20-1
TGCAGTGCGCCCGGGACAGGGGCCCTAGATCGGCAGTTCTTC
CSAPGTGALDRQFF
>NA|TRBJ2-7|many|TRBV20-1
TGCAGTGCCCCGCGGGTGGGGCCCCCCTCCGAGCAGTACTTC
CSAPRVGPPSEQYF
>TRBD1|TRBJ2-2|many|TRBV12-3/TRBV12-4
TGTGCCAGCAGTTCGAGGACAGGGGGGAACACCGGGGAGCTGTTTTTT
CASSSRTGGNTGELFF
>NA|TRBJ2-1|many|TRBV20-1
TGCAGTGCTAGACTAGCTTACAATGAGCAGTTCTTC
CSARLAYNEQFF
>NA|TRBJ2-1|many|TRBV11-2
TGTGCCAGCAGCTCTTACAGCACTTTCTACAATGAGCAGTTCTTC
CASSSYSTFYNEQFF
>NA|TRBJ1-1|few|TRBV18
TGTGCCAGCTCACCAGGGCGGGTAAAGACTGAAGCTTTCTTT
CASSPGRVKTEAFF
>NA|TRBJ2-1|many|TRBV7-2
TGTGCCAGCAGCTTGGGAGCAGCCTCCTACAATGAGCAGTTCTTC
CASSLGAASYNEQFF
>NA|TRBJ2-7|many|TRBV5-6
TGTGCCAGCAGCGATGCGACAGCCGAGTACGAGCAGTACTTC
CASSDATAEYEQYF
>NA|TRBJ2-7|many|TRBV10-3
TGTGCCACCCAATGGGGGGCCTACGAGCAGTACTTC
CATQWGAYEQYF
>TRBD1|TRBJ1-2|many|TRBV7-2
TGTGCCAGCAGCTTAGAGGGACAGGGGGGTGGCTACACCTTC
CASSLEGQGGGYTF
>NA|TRBJ1-5|many|TRBV12-3/TRBV12-4
TGTGCCAGCAGCTTAGACAGGTTTTTCGATCAGCCCCAGCATTTT
CASSLDRFFDQPQHF
>NA|TRBJ2-7|many|TRBV14
TGTGCCAGCAGCTGGGGGGTTCCCTACGAGCAGTACTTC
CASSWGVPYEQYF
>NA|TRBJ2-5|many|TRBV5-1
TGCGCCAGCAGCTTAATAGCGGATGGGGAGACCCAGTACTTC
CASSLIADGETQYF
>NA|TRBJ2-7|many|TRBV25-1
TGTGCCAGCAGTGACAGGGCCTACGAGCAGTACTTC
CASSDRAYEQYF
>NA|TRBJ2-1|many|TRBV5-1
TGCGCCAGCAGCTTGACCCCAGGAGGGTACAATGAGCAGTTCTTC
CASSLTPGGYNEQFF
>NA|TRBJ2-3|many|TRBV20-1
TGCAGTCCCCTAGTGCCAGATACGCAGTATTTT
CSPLVPDTQYF